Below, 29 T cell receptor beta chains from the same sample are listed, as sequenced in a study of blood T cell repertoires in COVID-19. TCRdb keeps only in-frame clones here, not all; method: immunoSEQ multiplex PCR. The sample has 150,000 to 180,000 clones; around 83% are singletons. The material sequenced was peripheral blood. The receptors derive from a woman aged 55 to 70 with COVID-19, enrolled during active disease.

DNA for the CDR3: TGTGCCGGCCGGGACAGGGGCGCAGATACGCAGTATTTT. Encoded protein: CAGRDRGADTQYF. The rearrangement joins TRBV5-5 to TRBJ2-3; 10 positions agree with TRBD1. The ends lost 10 bases at V and 4 bases at J; junction bases unmatched: 6. The CDR3 loop spans 13 amino acids. CDR1 is SGHKS and CDR2 is YYEKEE in the germline V gene (reference sequence).

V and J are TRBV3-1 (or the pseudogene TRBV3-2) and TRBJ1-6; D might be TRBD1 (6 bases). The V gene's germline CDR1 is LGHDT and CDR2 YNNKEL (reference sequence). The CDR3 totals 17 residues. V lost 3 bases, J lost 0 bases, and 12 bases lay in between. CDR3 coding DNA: TGTGCCAGCAGCCACCGGCAGGGGAGCTCCTATAATTCACCCCTCCACTTT. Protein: CASSHRQGSSYNSPLHF.

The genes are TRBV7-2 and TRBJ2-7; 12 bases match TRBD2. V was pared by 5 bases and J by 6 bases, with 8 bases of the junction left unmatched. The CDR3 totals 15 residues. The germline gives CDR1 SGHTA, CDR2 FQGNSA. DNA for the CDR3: TGTGCCAGCAGCCTGATCAGGACTAGCGGGATCGAGCAGTACTTC. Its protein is CASSLIRTSGIEQYF.

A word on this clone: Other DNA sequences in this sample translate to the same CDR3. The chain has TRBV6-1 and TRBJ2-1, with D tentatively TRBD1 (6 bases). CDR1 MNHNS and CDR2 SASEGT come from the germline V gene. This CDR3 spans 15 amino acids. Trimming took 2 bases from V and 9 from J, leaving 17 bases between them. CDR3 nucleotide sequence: TGTGCCAGCAGTGAAACGGGACAAGGGCGCGGTGAGCAGTTCTTC. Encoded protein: CASSETGQGRGEQFF.

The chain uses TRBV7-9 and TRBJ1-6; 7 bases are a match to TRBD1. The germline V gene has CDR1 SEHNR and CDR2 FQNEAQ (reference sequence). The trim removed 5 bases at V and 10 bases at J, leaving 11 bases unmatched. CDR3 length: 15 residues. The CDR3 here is CASSQNDRVESPLHF. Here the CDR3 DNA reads TGTGCCAGCAGCCAGAACGACAGGGTCGAATCACCCCTCCACTTT.

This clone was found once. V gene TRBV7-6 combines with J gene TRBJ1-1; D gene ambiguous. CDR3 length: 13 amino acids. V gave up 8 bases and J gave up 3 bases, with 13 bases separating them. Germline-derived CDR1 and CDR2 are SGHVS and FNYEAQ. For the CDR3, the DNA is TGTGCCAGCCGTGCCTCCCCGGACACTGAAGCTTTCTTT. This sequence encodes CASRASPDTEAFF.

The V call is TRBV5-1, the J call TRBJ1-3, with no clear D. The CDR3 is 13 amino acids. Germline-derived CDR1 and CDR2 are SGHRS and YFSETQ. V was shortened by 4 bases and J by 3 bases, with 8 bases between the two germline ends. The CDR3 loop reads CASSRTFGNTIYF. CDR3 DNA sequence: TGCGCCAGCAGCCGGACTTTTGGAAACACCATATATTTT.

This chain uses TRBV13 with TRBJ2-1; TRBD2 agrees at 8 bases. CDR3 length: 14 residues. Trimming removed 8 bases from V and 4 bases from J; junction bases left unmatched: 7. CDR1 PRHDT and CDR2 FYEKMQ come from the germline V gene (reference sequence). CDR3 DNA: TGTGCCAGCGAGTACGGGGGGGCTTACAATGAGCAGTTCTTC. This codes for CASEYGGAYNEQFF.

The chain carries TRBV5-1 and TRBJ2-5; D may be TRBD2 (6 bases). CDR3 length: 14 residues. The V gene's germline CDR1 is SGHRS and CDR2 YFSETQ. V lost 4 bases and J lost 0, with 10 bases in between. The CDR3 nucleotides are TGCGCCAGCAGCAGGAGGGAGTACCAAGAGACCCAGTACTTC. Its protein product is CASSRREYQETQYF. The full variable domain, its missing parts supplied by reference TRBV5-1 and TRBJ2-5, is KAGVTQTPRYLIKTRGQQVTLSCSPISGHRSVSWYQQTPGQGLQFLFEYFSETQRNKGNFPGRFSGRQFSNSRSEMNVSTLELGDSALYLCASSRREYQETQYFGPGTRLLVL.

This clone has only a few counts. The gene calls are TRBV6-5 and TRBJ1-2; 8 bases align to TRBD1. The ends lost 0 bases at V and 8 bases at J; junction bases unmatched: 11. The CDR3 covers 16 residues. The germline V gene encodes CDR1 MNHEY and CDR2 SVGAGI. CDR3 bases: TGTGCCAGCAGTTACTCAGTACAGGGGGAAGGGAAGGGCTACACCTTC. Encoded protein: CASSYSVQGEGKGYTF.

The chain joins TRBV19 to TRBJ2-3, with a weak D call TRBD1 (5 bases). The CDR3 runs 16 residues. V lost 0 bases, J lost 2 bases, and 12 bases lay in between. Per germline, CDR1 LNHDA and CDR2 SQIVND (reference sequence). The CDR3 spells CASSIDQGRVTDTQYF. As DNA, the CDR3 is TGTGCCAGTAGTATAGATCAGGGCAGGGTCACAGATACGCAGTATTTT.

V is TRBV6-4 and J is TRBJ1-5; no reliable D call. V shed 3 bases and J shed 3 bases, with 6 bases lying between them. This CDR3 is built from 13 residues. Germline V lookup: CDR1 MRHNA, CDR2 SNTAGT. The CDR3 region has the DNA TGTGCCAGCAGTGAGGCCCCCAATCAGCCCCAGCATTTT. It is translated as CASSEAPNQPQHF.

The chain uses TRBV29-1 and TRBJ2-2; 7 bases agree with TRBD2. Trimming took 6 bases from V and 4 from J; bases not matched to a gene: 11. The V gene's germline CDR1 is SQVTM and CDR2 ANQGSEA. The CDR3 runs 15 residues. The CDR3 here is CSVLGASGPTGELFF. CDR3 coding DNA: TGCAGCGTGCTCGGCGCTAGCGGACCCACCGGGGAGCTGTTTTTT.

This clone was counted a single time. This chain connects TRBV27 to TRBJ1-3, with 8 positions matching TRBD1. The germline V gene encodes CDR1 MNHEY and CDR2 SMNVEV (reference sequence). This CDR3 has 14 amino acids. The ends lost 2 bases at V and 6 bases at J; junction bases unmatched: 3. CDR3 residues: CASSLDRGVNTIYF. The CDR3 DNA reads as TGTGCCAGCAGTTTAGACAGGGGAGTAAACACCATATATTTT.

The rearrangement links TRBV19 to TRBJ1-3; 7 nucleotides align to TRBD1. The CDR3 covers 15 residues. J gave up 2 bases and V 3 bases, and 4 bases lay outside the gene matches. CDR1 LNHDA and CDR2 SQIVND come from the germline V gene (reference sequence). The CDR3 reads CASSIRQGAGNTIYF. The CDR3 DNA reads TGTGCCAGTAGTATTAGACAGGGTGCTGGAAACACCATATATTTT.

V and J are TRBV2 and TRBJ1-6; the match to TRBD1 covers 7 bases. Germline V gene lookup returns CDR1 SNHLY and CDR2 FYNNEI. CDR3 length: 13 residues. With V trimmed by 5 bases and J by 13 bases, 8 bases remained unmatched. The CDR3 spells CASSYDRDRPLHF. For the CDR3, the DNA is TGTGCCAGCAGTTATGACAGGGATAGGCCCCTCCACTTT.

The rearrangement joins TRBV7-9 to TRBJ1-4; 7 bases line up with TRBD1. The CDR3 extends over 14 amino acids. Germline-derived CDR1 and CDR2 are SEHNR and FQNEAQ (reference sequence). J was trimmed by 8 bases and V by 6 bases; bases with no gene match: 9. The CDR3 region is CASSRDREEEKLFF. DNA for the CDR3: TGTGCCAGCAGTCGAGACAGGGAGGAAGAAAAACTGTTTTTT.

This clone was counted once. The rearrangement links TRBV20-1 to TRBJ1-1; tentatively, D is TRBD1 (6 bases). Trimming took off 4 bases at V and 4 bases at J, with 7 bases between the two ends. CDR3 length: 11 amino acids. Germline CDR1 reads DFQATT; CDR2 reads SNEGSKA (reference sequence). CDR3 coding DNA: TGCAGTGCTATGACAGGCACTGAAGCTTTCTTT. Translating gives CSAMTGTEAFF.

The CDR3 loop reads CASSLFRSNPTAQYF. CDR3 DNA: TGTGCCAGCAGCTTATTCAGGTCAAACCCGACGGCCCAGTACTTC. The gene calls are TRBV7-9 and TRBJ2-5; D gene uncertain. Germline lookup yields CDR1 SEHNR and CDR2 FQNEAQ (reference sequence). The length of the CDR3 is 15 residues. V gave up 2 bases and J gave up 9 bases, with 19 bases separating them.

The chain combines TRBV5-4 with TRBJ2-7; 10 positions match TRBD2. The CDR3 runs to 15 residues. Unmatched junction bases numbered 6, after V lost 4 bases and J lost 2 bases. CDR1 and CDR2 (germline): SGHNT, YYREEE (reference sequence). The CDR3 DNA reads TGTGCCAGCAGCGCGATAGCGGGAGGTCCCTACGAGCAGTACTTC. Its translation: CASSAIAGGPYEQYF.

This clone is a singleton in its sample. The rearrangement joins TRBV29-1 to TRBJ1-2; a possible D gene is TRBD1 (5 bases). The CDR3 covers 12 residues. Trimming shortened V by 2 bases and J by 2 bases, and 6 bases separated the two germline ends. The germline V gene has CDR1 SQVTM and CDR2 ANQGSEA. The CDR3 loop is CSVEQGNYGYTF. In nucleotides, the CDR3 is TGCAGCGTTGAACAGGGCAACTATGGCTACACCTTC.

DNA of the CDR3: TGTGCCAGCAGCTTAGGCAGGGGGCCTGGAAACACCATATATTTT. It encodes CASSLGRGPGNTIYF. The chain employs TRBV11-2 and TRBJ1-3, with TRBD1 matching over 8 bases. J gave up 2 bases and V 1 base, and 1 base lay outside the gene matches. Germline V CDR1 and CDR2: SGHAT, FQNNGV. The CDR3 contains 15 residues.

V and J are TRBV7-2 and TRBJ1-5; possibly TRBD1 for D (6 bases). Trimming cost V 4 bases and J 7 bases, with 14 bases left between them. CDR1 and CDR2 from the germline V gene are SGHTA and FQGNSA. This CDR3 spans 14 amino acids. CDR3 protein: CASSSQGLDQPQHF. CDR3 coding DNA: TGTGCCAGCAGCTCACAGGGTCTGGACCAGCCCCAGCATTTT.

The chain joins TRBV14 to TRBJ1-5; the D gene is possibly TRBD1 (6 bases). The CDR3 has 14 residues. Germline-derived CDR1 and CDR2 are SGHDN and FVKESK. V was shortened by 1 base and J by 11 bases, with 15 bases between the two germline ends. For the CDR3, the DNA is TGTGCCAGCAGCCAAGGACAGGCCACCGCAGCCCAGCATTTT. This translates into CASSQGQATAAQHF.

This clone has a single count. The CDR3: CAWRGAGPEETQYF. CDR3 coding DNA: TGTGCCTGGAGAGGAGCGGGGCCGGAGGAGACCCAGTACTTC. The rearrangement uses TRBV30 and TRBJ2-5, with 7 bases fitting TRBD2. V lost 3 bases to trimming and J lost 5 bases; unmatched junction nucleotides: 9. CDR1 and CDR2 from the germline V gene are GTSNPN and SVGIG (reference sequence). CDR3 size: 14 residues.

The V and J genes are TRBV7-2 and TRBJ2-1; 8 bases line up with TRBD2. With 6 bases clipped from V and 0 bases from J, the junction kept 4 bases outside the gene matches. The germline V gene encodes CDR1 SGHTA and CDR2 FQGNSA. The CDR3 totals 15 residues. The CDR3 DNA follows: TGTGCCAGCAGGGTTAGCGGGGACTCCTACAATGAGCAGTTCTTC. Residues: CASRVSGDSYNEQFF.

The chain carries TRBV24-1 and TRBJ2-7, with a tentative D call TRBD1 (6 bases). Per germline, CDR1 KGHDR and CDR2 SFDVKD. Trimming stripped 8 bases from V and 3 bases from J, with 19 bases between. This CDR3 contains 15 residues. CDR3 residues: CATTPNQGWIYEQYV. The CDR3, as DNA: TGTGCCACCACCCCTAACCAGGGGTGGATCTACGAGCAGTACGTC.

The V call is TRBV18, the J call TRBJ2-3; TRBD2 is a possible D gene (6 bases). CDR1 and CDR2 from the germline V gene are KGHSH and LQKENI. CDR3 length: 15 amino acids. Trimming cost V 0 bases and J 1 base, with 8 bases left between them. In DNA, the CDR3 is TGTGCCAGCTCACCACCATGGGAGGGCACAGATACGCAGTATTTT. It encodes CASSPPWEGTDTQYF.

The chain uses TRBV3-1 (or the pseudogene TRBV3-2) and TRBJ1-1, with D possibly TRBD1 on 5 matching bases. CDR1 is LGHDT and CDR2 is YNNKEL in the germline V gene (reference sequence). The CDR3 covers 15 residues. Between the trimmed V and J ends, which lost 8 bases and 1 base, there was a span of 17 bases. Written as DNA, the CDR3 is TGTGCCAGCCGACAGAGCTCGATATCGAACACTGAAGCTTTCTTT. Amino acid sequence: CASRQSSISNTEAFF.